Below, one T cell receptor beta chain is given with its context. As yet, its antigen is unknown. Sequenced by immunoSEQ multiplex PCR; TCRdb stores in-frame clones only, minus some. The data show 170,000 or so clones, 90% seen once. This specimen comes from a study of T cell responses to AZD1222 COVID-19 vaccine. The study's findings and limits: Across spike, vaccine-associated CD4 TCRs were found, dominant at 160-218 and 743-854.

V lost 4 bases, J lost 8 bases, and 13 bases lay in between. Germline V gives CDR1 SGHRS, CDR2 YFSETQ. The length of the CDR3 is 13 residues. The V gene is TRBV5-1, the J gene TRBJ2-1; weak D call: TRBD1 (5 bases). The sequences come from peripheral blood, collected on day 0 of AZD1222 vaccination. The receptor comes from an adult in good health. The CDR3 is CASSPNDSYEQFF. The CDR3 DNA is TGCGCCAGCAGCCCCAACGACAGCTATGAGCAGTTCTTC.